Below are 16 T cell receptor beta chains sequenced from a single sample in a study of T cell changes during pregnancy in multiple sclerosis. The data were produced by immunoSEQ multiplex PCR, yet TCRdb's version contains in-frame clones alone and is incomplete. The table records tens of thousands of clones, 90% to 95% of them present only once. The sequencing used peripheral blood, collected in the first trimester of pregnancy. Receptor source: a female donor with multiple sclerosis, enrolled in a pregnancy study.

In DNA, the CDR3 is TGTGCCAGCAGGGACAGACAAATCATGAACACTGAAGCTTTCTTT. Protein product: CASRDRQIMNTEAFF. The V gene is TRBV27, the J gene TRBJ1-1; D possibly corresponds to TRBD1 (6 bases). This CDR3 is built from 15 residues. The germline V gene encodes CDR1 MNHEY and CDR2 SMNVEV (reference sequence). Trimming shortened V by 6 bases and J by 0 bases, and 14 bases separated the two germline ends.

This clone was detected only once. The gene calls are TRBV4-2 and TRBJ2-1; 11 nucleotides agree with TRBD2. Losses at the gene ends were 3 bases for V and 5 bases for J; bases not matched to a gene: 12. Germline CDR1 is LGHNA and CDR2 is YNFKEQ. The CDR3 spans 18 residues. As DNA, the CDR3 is TGTGCCAGCAGCCAGAGAGGGGCCGGGACTAGCGGCAACAATGAGCAGTTCTTC. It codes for CASSQRGAGTSGNNEQFF.

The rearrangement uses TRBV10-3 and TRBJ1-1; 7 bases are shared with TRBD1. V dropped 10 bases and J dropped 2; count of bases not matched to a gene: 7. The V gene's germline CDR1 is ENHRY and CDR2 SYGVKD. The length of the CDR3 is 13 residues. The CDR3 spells CATLGQPNTEAFF. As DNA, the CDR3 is TGTGCCACCCTGGGACAGCCCAACACTGAAGCTTTCTTT.

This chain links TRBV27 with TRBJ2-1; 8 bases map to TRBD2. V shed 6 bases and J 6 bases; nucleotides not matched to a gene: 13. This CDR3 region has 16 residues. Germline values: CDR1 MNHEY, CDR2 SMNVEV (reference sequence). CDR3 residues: CASRYGLASVGNEQFF. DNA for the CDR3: TGTGCCAGCAGATACGGACTAGCCAGTGTAGGCAATGAGCAGTTCTTC.

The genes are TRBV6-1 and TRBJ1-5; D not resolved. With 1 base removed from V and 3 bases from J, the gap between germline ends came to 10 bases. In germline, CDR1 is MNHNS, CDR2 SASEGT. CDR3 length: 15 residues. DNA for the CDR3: TGTGCCAGCAGTGAAGTGGGAGGGTACAATCAGCCCCAGCATTTT. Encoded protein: CASSEVGGYNQPQHF.

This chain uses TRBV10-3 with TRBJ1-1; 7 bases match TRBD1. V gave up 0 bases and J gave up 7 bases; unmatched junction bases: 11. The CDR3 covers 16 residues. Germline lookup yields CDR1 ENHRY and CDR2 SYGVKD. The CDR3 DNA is TGTGCCATCAGTGAGTCAGTACCGGGACAGCCGATTGAAGCTTTCTTT. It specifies CAISESVPGQPIEAFF.

Written as DNA, the CDR3 is TGCGCCAGCAGCTCCGACACCGGTGAGCAGTTCTTC. As protein: CASSSDTGEQFF. V usage is TRBV5-1 and J usage is TRBJ2-1, with no clear D. Between the trimmed V and J ends, which lost 3 bases and 9 bases, there was a span of 10 bases. Germline CDR1 and CDR2: SGHRS and YFSETQ. This CDR3 is 12 amino acids long.

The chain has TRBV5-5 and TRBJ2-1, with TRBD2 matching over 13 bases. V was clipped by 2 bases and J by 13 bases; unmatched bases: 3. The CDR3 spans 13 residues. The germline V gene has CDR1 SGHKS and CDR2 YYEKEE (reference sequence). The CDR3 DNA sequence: TGTGCCAGCAGCTTCGGACTAGCGGGGGATCAGTTCTTC. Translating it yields CASSFGLAGDQFF.

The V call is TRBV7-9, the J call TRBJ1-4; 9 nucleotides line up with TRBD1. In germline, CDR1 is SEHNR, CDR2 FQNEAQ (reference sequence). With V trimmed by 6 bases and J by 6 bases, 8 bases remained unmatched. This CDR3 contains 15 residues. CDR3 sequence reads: CASRMPGQGYEKLFF. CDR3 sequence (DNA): TGTGCCAGCAGGATGCCCGGACAGGGGTATGAAAAACTGTTTTTT.

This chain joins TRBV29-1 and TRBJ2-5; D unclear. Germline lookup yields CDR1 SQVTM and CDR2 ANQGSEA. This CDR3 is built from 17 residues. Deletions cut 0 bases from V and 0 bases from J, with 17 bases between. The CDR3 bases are TGCAGCGTTGAAGACTTACTGCGTCGGGTTGACCAAGAGACCCAGTACTTC. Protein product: CSVEDLLRRVDQETQYF.

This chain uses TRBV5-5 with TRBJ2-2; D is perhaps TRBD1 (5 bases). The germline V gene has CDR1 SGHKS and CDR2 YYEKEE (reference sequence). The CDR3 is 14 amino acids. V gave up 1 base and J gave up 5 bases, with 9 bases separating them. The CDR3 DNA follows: TGTGCCAGCAGCTTGAACAGGATAACCGGGGAGCTGTTTTTT. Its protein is CASSLNRITGELFF.

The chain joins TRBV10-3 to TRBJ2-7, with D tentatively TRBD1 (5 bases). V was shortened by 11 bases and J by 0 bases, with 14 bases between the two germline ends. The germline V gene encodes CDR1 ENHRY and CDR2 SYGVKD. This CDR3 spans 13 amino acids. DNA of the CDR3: TGTGCCGCCCGACAGAGCCTCTCCTACGAGCAGTACTTC. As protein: CAARQSLSYEQYF.

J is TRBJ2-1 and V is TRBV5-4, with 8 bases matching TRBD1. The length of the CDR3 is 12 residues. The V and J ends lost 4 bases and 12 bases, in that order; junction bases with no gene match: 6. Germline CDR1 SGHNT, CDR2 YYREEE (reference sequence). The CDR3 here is CASSPDRVRQFF. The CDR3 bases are TGTGCCAGCAGCCCGGACAGGGTTCGGCAGTTCTTC.

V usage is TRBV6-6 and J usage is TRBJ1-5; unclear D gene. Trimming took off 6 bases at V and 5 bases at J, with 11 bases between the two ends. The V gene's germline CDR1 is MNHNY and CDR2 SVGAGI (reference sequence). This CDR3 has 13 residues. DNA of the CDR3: TGTGCCAGCAGACTAGGGCAACATCAGCCCCAGCATTTT. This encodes CASRLGQHQPQHF.

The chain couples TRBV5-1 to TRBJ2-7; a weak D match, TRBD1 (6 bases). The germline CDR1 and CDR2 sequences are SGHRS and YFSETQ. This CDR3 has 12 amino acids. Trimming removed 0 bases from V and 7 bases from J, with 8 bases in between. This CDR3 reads CASSLGGREQYF. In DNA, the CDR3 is TGCGCCAGCAGCTTGGGGGGGCGGGAGCAGTACTTC.

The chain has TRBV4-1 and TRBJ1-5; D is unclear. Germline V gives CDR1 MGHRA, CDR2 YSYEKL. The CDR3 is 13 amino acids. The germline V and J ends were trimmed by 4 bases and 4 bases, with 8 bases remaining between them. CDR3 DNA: TGCGCCAGCAGCCCTGCACTTAATCAGCCCCAGCATTTT. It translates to CASSPALNQPQHF.